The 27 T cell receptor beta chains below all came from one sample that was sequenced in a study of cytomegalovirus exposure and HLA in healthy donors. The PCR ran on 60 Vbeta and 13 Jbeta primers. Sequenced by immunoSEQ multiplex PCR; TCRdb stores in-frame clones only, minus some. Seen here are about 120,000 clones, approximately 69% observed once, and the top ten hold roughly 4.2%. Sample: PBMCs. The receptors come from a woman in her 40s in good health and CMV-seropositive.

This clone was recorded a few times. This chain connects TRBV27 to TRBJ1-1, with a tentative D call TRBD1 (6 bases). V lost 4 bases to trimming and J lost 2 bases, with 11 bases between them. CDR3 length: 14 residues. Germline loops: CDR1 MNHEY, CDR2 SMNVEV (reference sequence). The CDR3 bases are TGTGCCAGCAGTTCCAGGGGTTATAACACTGAAGCTTTCTTT. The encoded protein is CASSSRGYNTEAFF.

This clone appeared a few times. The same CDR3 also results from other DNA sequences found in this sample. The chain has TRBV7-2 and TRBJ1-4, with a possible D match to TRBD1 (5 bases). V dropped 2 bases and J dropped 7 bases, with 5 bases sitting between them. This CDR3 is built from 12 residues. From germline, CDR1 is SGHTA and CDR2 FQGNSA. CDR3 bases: TGTGCCAGCAGCTTACAGGGTGAAAAACTGTTTTTT. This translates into CASSLQGEKLFF.

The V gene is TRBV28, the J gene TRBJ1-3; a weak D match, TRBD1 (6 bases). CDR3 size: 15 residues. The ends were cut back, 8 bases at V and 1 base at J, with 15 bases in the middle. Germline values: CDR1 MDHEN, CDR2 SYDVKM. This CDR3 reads CASERGAFSGNTIYF. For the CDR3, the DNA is TGTGCCAGCGAACGGGGGGCGTTTTCTGGAAACACCATATATTTT.

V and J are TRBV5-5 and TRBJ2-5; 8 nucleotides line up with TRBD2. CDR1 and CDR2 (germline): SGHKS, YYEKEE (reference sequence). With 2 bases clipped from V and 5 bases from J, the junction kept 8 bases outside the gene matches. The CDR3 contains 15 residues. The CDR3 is CASSFSAGGTETQYF. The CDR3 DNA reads TGTGCCAGCAGCTTTTCGGCGGGGGGAACGGAGACCCAGTACTTC.

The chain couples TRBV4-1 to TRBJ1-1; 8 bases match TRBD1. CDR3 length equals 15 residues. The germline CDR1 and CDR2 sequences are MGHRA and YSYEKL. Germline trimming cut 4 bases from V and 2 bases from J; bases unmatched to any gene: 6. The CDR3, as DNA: TGCGCCAGCAGCCGGACAGGGCTCTATAACACTGAAGCTTTCTTT. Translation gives CASSRTGLYNTEAFF.

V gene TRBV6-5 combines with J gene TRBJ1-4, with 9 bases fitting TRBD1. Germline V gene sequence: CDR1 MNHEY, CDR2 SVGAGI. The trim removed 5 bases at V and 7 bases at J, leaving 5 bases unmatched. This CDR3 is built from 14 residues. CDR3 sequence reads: CASSMTGGFEKLFF. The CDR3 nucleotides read TGTGCCAGCAGTATGACAGGGGGATTTGAAAAACTGTTTTTT.

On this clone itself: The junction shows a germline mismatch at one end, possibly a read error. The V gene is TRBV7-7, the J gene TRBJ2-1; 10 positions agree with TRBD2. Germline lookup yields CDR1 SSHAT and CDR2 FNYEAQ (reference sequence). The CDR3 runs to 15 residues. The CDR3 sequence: CASSKASGGAYEQFF. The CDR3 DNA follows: TGTGCTAGCAGTAAAGCCAGCGGGGGGGCCTATGAGCAGTTCTTC.

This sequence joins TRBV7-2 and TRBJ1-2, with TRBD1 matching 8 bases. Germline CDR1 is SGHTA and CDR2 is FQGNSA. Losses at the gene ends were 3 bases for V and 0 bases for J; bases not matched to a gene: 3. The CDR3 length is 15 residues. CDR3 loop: CASSFSGGANYGYTF. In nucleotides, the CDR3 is TGTGCCAGCAGCTTTTCAGGGGGCGCTAACTATGGCTACACCTTC.

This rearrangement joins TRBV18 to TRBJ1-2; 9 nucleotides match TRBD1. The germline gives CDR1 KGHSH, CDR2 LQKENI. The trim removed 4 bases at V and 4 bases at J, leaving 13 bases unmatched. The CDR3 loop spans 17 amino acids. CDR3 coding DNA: TGTGCCAGCTCACTGGGACAGGGAGGAGGTCTAGGCTATGGCTACACCTTC. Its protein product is CASSLGQGGGLGYGYTF.

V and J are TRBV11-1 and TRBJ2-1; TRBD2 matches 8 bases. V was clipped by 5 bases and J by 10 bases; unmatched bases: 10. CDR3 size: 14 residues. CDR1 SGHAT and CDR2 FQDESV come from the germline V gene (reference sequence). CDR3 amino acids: CASSPITSGLEQFF. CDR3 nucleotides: TGTGCCAGCAGCCCGATCACTAGCGGATTAGAGCAGTTCTTC.

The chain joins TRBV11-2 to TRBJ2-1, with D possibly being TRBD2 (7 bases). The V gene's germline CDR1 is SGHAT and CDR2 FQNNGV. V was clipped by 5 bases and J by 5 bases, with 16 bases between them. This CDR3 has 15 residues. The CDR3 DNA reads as TGTGCCAGCAGCCCGTATGCGGGGGCTGACAATGAGCAGTTCTTC. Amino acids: CASSPYAGADNEQFF.

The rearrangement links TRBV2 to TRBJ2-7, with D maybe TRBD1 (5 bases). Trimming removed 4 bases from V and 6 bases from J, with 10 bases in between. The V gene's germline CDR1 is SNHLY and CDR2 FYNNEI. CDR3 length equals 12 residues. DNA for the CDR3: TGTGCCAGCAGTGCCGAAAGGGGCGAGCAGTACTTC. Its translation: CASSAERGEQYF.

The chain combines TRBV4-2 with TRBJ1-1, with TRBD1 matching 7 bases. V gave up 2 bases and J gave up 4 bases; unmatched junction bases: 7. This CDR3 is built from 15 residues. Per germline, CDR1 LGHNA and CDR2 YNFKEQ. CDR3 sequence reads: CASSQKQGKSTEAFF. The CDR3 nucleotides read TGTGCCAGCAGCCAAAAACAGGGGAAGAGCACTGAAGCTTTCTTT.

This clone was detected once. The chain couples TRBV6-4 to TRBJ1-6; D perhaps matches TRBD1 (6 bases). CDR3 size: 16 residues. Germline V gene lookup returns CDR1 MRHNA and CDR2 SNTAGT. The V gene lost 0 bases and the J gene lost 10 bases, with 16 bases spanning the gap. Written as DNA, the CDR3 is TGTGCCAGCAGTGACTCAAGGGCAGGGGAAGGATCACCCCTCCACTTT. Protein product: CASSDSRAGEGSPLHF.

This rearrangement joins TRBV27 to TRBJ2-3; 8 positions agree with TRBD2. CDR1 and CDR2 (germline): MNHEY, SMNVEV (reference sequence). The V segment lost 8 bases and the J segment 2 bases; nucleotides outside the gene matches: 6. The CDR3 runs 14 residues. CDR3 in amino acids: CASRYSGNTDTQYF. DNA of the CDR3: TGTGCCAGCCGCTATAGCGGGAACACAGATACGCAGTATTTT.

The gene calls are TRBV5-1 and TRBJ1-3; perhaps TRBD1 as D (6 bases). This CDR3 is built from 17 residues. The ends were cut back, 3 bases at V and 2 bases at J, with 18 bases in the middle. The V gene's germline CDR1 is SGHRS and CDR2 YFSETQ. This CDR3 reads CASSSAGGRGAGNTIYF. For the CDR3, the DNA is TGCGCCAGCAGCTCGGCGGGGGGGCGAGGTGCTGGAAACACCATATATTTT.

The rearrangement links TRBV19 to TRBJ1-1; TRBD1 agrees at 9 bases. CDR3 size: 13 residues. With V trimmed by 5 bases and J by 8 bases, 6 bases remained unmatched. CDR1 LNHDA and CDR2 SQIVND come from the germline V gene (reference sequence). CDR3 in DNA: TGTGCCAGTAGTTTTGACAGGGGGGGGGAAGCTTTCTTT. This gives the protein CASSFDRGGEAFF.

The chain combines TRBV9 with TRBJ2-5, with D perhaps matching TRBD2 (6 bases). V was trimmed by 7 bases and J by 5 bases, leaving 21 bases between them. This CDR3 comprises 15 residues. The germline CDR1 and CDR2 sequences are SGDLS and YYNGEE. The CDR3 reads CASSPGTAWPETQYF. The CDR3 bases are TGTGCCAGCTCCCCTGGGACTGCCTGGCCGGAGACCCAGTACTTC.

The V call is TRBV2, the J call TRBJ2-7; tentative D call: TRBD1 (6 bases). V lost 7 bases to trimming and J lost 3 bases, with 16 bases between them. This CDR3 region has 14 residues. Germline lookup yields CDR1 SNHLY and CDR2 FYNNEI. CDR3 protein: CASKTQTGNYEQYF. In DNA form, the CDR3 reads TGTGCCAGCAAGACACAGACAGGAAACTACGAGCAGTACTTC.

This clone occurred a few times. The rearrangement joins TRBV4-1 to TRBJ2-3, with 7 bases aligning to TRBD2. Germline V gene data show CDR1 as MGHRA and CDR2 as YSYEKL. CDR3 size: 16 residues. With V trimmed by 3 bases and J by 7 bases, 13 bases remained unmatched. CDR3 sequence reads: CASSQEEGGGSNTQYF. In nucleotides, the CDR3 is TGCGCCAGCAGCCAGGAGGAGGGCGGGGGATCGAATACGCAGTATTTT.

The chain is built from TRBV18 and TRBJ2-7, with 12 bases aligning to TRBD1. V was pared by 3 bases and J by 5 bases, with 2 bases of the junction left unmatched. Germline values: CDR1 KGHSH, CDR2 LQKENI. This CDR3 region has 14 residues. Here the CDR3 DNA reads TGTGCCAGCTCACCCGGGACAGGGGGCGACGAGCAGTACTTC. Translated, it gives CASSPGTGGDEQYF.

CDR3: CASSLGTASTDTQYF. CDR3 bases: TGTGCCAGCAGTTTAGGGACAGCTAGCACAGATACGCAGTATTTT. The chain employs TRBV28 and TRBJ2-3, with TRBD1 identical over 7 bases. The CDR3 spans 15 residues. Germline-derived CDR1 and CDR2 are MDHEN and SYDVKM. J lost 0 bases, V lost 2 bases, and 2 bases had no gene match.

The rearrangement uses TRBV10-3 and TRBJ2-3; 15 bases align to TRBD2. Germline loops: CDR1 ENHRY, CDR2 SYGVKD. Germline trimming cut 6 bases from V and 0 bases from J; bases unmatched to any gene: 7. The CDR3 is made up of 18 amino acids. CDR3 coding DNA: TGTGCCATCAGGCCGGGACTAGCGGGGGGCCGGAGCACAGATACGCAGTATTTT. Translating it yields CAIRPGLAGGRSTDTQYF.

The CDR3 loop reads CSVDGEGNIQYF. The CDR3 DNA reads TGCAGCGTTGATGGGGAGGGGAACATTCAGTACTTC. The rearrangement links TRBV29-1 to TRBJ2-4, with TRBD2 identical over 7 bases. V dropped 3 bases and J dropped 7; count of bases not matched to a gene: 3. The CDR3 has 12 residues. CDR1 and CDR2 (germline): SQVTM, ANQGSEA.

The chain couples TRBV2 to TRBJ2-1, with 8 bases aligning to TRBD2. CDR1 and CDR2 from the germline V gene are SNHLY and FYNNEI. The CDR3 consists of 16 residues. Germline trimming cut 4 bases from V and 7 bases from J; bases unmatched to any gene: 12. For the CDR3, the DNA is TGTGCCAGCAGTGTCAGGCGGGAGGCCCGTGTTAATGAGCAGTTCTTC. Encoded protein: CASSVRREARVNEQFF.

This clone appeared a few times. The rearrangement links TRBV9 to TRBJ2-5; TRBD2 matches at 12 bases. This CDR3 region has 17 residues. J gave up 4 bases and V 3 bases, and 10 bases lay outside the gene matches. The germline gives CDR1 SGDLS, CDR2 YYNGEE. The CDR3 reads CASSEGQLAGGSETQYF. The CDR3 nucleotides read TGTGCCAGCAGCGAAGGCCAACTAGCGGGGGGATCAGAGACCCAGTACTTC.

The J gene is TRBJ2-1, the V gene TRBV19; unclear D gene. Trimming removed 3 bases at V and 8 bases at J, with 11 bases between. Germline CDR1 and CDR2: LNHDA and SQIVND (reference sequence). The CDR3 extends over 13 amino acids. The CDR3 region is CASSIFPGHEQFF. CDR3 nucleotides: TGTGCCAGTAGTATTTTCCCAGGCCATGAGCAGTTCTTC. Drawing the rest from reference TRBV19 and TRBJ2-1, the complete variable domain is DGGITQSPKYLFRKEGQNVTLSCEQNLNHDAMYWYRQDPGQGLRLIYYSQIVNDFQKGDIAEGYSVSREKKESFPLTVTSAQKNPTAFYLCASSIFPGHEQFFGPGTRLTVL.